This T cell receptor (beta chain) is drawn from a study of blood T cells in healthy people across ages. Looking at the study overall: About one barcoded TCR beta cDNA was captured per two T cells.

Each sample yielded at least 6 micrograms of PBMC total RNA. This clonotype has only a few counts. Its antigen is undetermined. CDR1 and CDR2 from the germline V gene are DFQATT and SNEGSKA (reference sequence). The junction had 0 bases not matched to a gene; V was cut back by 4 bases and J by 7 bases. The CDR3 contains 12 residues. A second PCR of roughly 7 to 11 cycles used a sample-barcoded 5' primer and a J-beta primer mix. Template switching added a 12-random-nucleotide identifier to every cDNA molecule. TCRdb reanalysed the 5' RACE reads using MiXCR and keeps one entry per CDR3 protein. The sample contains 1.5 million or so distinct CDR3 sequences, approximately 43% of which appear only once. Study-wide points: Unsorted PBMC input precluded a conclusive naive versus antigen-experienced comparison.

What was sequenced was blood. This receptor was obtained from a woman in her late teens or twenties in good health. V usage is TRBV20-1 and J usage is TRBJ2-1; TRBD2 aligns across 11 bases. The CDR3 region has the DNA TGCAGTGCTACTAGCGGGAGGAATGAGCAGTTCTTC. This gives the protein CSATSGRNEQFF.